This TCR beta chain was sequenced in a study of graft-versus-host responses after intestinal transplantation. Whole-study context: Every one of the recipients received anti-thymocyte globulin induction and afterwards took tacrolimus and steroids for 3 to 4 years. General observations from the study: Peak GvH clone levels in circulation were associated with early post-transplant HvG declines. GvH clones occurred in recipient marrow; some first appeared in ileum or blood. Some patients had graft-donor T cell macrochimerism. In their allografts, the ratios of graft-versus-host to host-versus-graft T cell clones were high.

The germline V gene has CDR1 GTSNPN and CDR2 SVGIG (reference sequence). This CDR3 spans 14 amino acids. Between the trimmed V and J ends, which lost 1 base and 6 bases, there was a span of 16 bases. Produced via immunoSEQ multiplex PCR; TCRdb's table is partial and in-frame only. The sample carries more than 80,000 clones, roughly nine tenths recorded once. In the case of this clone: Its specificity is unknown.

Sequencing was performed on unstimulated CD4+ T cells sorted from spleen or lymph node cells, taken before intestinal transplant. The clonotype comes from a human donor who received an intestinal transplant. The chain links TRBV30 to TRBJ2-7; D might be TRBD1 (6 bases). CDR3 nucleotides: TGTGCCTGGAGTGGGGGACGATCGACAGGCGAGCAGTACTTC. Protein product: CAWSGGRSTGEQYF. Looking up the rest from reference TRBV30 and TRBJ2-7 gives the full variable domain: SQTIHQWPATLVQPVGSPLSLECTVEGTSNPNLYWYRQAAGRGLQLLFYSVGIGQISSEVPQNLSASRPQDRQFILSSKKLLLSDSGFYLCAWSGGRSTGEQYFGPGTRLTVT.